These 28 T cell receptor beta chains share one sample of origin, sequenced in a study of blood T cell repertoires in COVID-19. The data were produced by immunoSEQ multiplex PCR, yet TCRdb's version contains in-frame clones alone and is incomplete. Among 250,000 to 350,000 clones listed, roughly 90% were seen once. The sequenced sample consisted of PBMCs or T cells enriched from blood (not recorded which). Receptor source: a woman under 30 who had recovered from COVID-19.

This rearrangement joins TRBV6-9 to TRBJ1-5; 12 nucleotides match TRBD1. CDR1 is MNHGY and CDR2 is SVAAGI in the germline V gene. V dropped 5 bases and J dropped 4; count of bases not matched to a gene: 3. The CDR3 is 15 residues long. CDR3: CASSGTGGPNQPQHF. The DNA of the CDR3 is TGTGCCAGCAGTGGGACAGGGGGCCCTAATCAGCCCCAGCATTTT.

The J gene is TRBJ1-1, the V gene TRBV19; the match to TRBD1 covers 9 bases. CDR3 length equals 13 residues. CDR1 and CDR2 from the germline V gene are LNHDA and SQIVND (reference sequence). The junction had 2 bases not matched to a gene; V was cut back by 6 bases and J by 3 bases. The CDR3: CASSRDRDTEAFF. The CDR3 nucleotides read TGTGCCAGTAGCCGGGACAGGGACACTGAAGCTTTCTTT.

V is TRBV30 and J is TRBJ1-2; unclear D gene. V gave up 3 bases and J gave up 8 bases, with 19 bases separating them. This CDR3 is built from 14 residues. CDR1 GTSNPN and CDR2 SVGIG come from the germline V gene (reference sequence). The CDR3 DNA reads TGTGCCTGGAGAGGAGGGTTCGCTGTCGGAGGCTACACCTTC. Amino acid sequence: CAWRGGFAVGGYTF.

The CDR3 reads CASSSTETGQTEAFF. Written as DNA, the CDR3 is TGTGCCAGCAGCTCGACCGAGACAGGGCAGACTGAAGCTTTCTTT. The chain joins TRBV7-9 to TRBJ1-1, with 7 bases identical to TRBD1. The CDR3 is 15 residues long. Germline V gene data show CDR1 as SEHNR and CDR2 as FQNEAQ (reference sequence). J lost 5 bases, V lost 4 bases, and 10 bases had no gene match. The full variable domain, in which reference TRBV7-9 and TRBJ1-1 provide the parts outside the CDR3, is DTGVSQNPRHKITKRGQNVTFRCDPISEHNRLYWYRQTLGQGPEFLTYFQNEAQLEKSRLLSDRFSAERPKGSFSTLEIQRTEQGDSAMYLCASSSTETGQTEAFFGQGTRLTVV.

This clone was counted only a few times. The V and J genes are TRBV11-2 and TRBJ1-2; 7 nucleotides align to TRBD1. Trimming took 5 bases from V and 6 from J; bases not matched to a gene: 9. The CDR3 has 14 residues. Germline values: CDR1 SGHAT, CDR2 FQNNGV. In DNA, the CDR3 is TGTGCCAGCAGCCTACAACAGGGGTTTGATGGCTACACCTTC. Amino acid sequence: CASSLQQGFDGYTF.

The chain uses TRBV5-6 and TRBJ1-5, with a possible D match to TRBD1 (5 bases). The germline V and J ends were trimmed by 0 bases and 1 base, with 11 bases remaining between them. CDR1 is SGHDT and CDR2 is YYEEEE in the germline V gene. The CDR3 length is 16 residues. CDR3 sequence (DNA): TGTGCCAGCAGCTTGGGACAGTGGGGCAGCAATCAGCCCCAGCATTTT. This codes for CASSLGQWGSNQPQHF.

V usage is TRBV28 and J usage is TRBJ2-2; TRBD1 agrees at 10 bases. Germline CDR1 reads MDHEN; CDR2 reads SYDVKM. Unmatched junction bases numbered 3, after V lost 6 bases and J lost 5 bases. The CDR3 has 14 residues. The CDR3 DNA reads TGTGCCAGCAGGGGGACAGGGGATACCGGGGAGCTGTTTTTT. Encoded protein: CASRGTGDTGELFF.

J is TRBJ2-5 and V is TRBV2; 10 bases map to TRBD2. The CDR3 extends over 14 amino acids. Trimming removed 4 bases from V and 4 bases from J; junction bases left unmatched: 3. CDR1 SNHLY and CDR2 FYNNEI come from the germline V gene. The CDR3 sequence is CASSGLAGVETQYF. The CDR3 nucleotides read TGTGCCAGCAGTGGGCTAGCGGGGGTAGAGACCCAGTACTTC.

V gene TRBV28 combines with J gene TRBJ1-4, with 7 positions matching TRBD1. The CDR3 has 16 amino acids. Trimming cost V 6 bases and J 0 bases; bases outside gene matches: 7. Per germline, CDR1 MDHEN and CDR2 SYDVKM. DNA for the CDR3: TGTGCCAGCAGCCCTCTGGGGACAGCAACTAATGAAAAACTGTTTTTT. This sequence encodes CASSPLGTATNEKLFF.

This chain links TRBV11-2 with TRBJ2-2; TRBD2 might be the D (6 bases). The CDR3 is 17 amino acids. Germline V gene lookup returns CDR1 SGHAT and CDR2 FQNNGV. Trimming took off 5 bases at V and 0 bases at J, with 16 bases between the two ends. CDR3 loop: CASSHHGRGTNTGELFF. CDR3 in DNA: TGTGCCAGCAGCCACCATGGGCGGGGAACGAACACCGGGGAGCTGTTTTTT.

The J gene is TRBJ2-2, the V gene TRBV6-4; TRBD2 agrees at 9 bases. The CDR3 spans 15 residues. Germline assignment: CDR1 MRHNA and CDR2 SNTAGT. J lost 0 bases, V lost 5 bases, and 1 base had no gene match. CDR3 sequence reads: CASSRTSANTGELFF. The CDR3, as DNA: TGTGCCAGCAGTAGGACTAGCGCGAACACCGGGGAGCTGTTTTTT.

The chain is built from TRBV2 and TRBJ2-2; TRBD2 matches 12 bases. The length of the CDR3 is 15 residues. V trimming: 6 bases; J trimming: 11 bases; junction bases outside the gene matches: 10. CDR1 and CDR2 (germline): SNHLY, FYNNEI. The CDR3 DNA reads as TGTGCCAGCAGCGATCGGGCTAGCGGGGGGGGTGAGCTGTTTTTT. Translating it yields CASSDRASGGGELFF.

The chain couples TRBV7-9 to TRBJ2-2, with D tentatively TRBD2 (6 bases). Germline loops: CDR1 SEHNR, CDR2 FQNEAQ (reference sequence). The V end was cut by 5 bases, the J end by 2 bases, with 9 bases between. The CDR3 runs to 14 residues. DNA for the CDR3: TGTGCCAGCAGCGGGACTCCAAACACCGGGGAGCTGTTTTTT. Translating gives CASSGTPNTGELFF.

The CDR3 nucleotides read TGCAGCGTTACAGGGATACCCAGCTATGGCTACACCTTC. Its translation: CSVTGIPSYGYTF. V and J are TRBV29-1 and TRBJ1-2, with D perhaps TRBD1 (6 bases). The germline V gene has CDR1 SQVTM and CDR2 ANQGSEA. CDR3 length: 13 amino acids. Between the trimmed V and J ends, which lost 5 bases and 4 bases, there was a span of 14 bases. The whole variable domain, filled in from reference TRBV29-1 and TRBJ1-2, reads SAVISQKPSRDICQRGTSLTIQCQVDSQVTMMFWYRQQPGQSLTLIATANQGSEATYESGFVIDKFPISRPNLTFSTLTVSNMSPEDSSIYLCSVTGIPSYGYTFGSGTRLTVV.

J is TRBJ2-2 and V is TRBV19, with 7 positions matching TRBD2. Germline CDR1 is LNHDA and CDR2 is SQIVND (reference sequence). V lost 9 bases to trimming and J lost 0 bases; unmatched junction nucleotides: 13. The CDR3 runs 17 residues. The CDR3 nucleotides read TGTGCCAGCCATCCGACTAGCAGGAAAACGAACACCGGGGAGCTGTTTTTT. This codes for CASHPTSRKTNTGELFF.

The chain has TRBV6-2 or TRBV6-3 and TRBJ2-3; 12 nucleotides line up with TRBD2. The V gene's germline CDR1 is MNHEY and CDR2 SVGEGT. With V trimmed by 5 bases and J by 2 bases, 2 bases remained unmatched. The CDR3 runs to 15 residues. CDR3 coding DNA: TGTGCCAGCAGTGGACTAGCGGGGACCACAGATACGCAGTATTTT. Encoded protein: CASSGLAGTTDTQYF.

This clone was observed a handful of times. The chain uses TRBV5-1 and TRBJ1-1; TRBD1 aligns across 9 bases. V shed 4 bases, J shed 3 bases, and the junction held 16 bases outside the gene matches. This CDR3 has 18 amino acids. Germline values: CDR1 SGHRS, CDR2 YFSETQ. The DNA for the CDR3 is TGCGCCAGCAGCAGCGGGACAGGGACCCTCCAAACGGACACTGAAGCTTTCTTT. It translates to CASSSGTGTLQTDTEAFF.

The table lists this clone with a count of one. The CDR3 sequence is CASSFGPGGETQYF. Here the CDR3 DNA reads TGTGCCAGCAGCTTCGGACCCGGGGGGGAGACCCAGTACTTC. The chain links TRBV11-3 to TRBJ2-5, with 7 bases identical to TRBD2. CDR1 and CDR2 from the germline V gene are SGHNT and YENEEA. The trim removed 3 bases at V and 5 bases at J, leaving 6 bases unmatched. This CDR3 has 14 residues.

The CDR3 DNA reads as TGTGCCATCAGGACAGGGCGGTACACTGAAGCTTTCTTT. Its translation is CAIRTGRYTEAFF. The chain uses TRBV10-3 and TRBJ1-1; TRBD1 aligns across 7 bases. Germline CDR1 and CDR2: ENHRY and SYGVKD. The V segment lost 6 bases and the J segment 3 bases; nucleotides outside the gene matches: 4. This CDR3 spans 13 amino acids.

The chain combines TRBV19 with TRBJ2-1; D perhaps matches TRBD2 (7 bases). Germline-derived CDR1 and CDR2 are LNHDA and SQIVND (reference sequence). Trimming cost V 9 bases and J 1 base, with 19 bases left between them. The CDR3 runs 16 residues. DNA for the CDR3: TGTGCCAGCAAACTAGGGGGAGGGCCTTCCTACAATGAGCAGTTCTTC. This gives the protein CASKLGGGPSYNEQFF.

The chain has TRBV10-2 and TRBJ1-5, with D possibly being TRBD1 (5 bases). The V gene lost 6 bases and the J gene lost 1 base, with 10 bases spanning the gap. This CDR3 is 14 amino acids long. Germline CDR1 reads WSHSY; CDR2 reads SAAADI. The CDR3 DNA reads as TGCGCCAGCAGGGGCGACAGCAGCAATCAGCCCCAGCATTTT. This sequence encodes CASRGDSSNQPQHF.

This chain joins TRBV2 and TRBJ1-4, with 9 bases matching TRBD1. V lost 0 bases, J lost 2 bases, and 13 bases stayed unmatched. Germline CDR1 and CDR2: SNHLY and FYNNEI. The CDR3 has 20 amino acids. CDR3 residues: CASSEALRDRVISTNEKLFF. The DNA of the CDR3 is TGTGCCAGCAGTGAAGCGCTTCGGGACAGGGTTATTTCTACTAATGAAAAACTGTTTTTT.

J is TRBJ1-2 and V is TRBV24-1; D might be TRBD1 (6 bases). The CDR3 has 12 amino acids. Looked up from germline, CDR1 is KGHDR and CDR2 is SFDVKD. V shed 2 bases and J shed 8 bases, with 8 bases lying between them. CDR3 residues: CATSDYRVGYTF. The DNA for the CDR3 is TGTGCCACCAGTGATTACAGGGTCGGCTACACCTTC.

V gene TRBV11-2 combines with J gene TRBJ2-3, with 11 bases aligning to TRBD2. Germline V CDR1 and CDR2: SGHAT, FQNNGV. The V and J ends lost 5 bases and 1 base, in that order; junction bases with no gene match: 5. The CDR3 contains 16 residues. This chain's CDR3 is CASSLSTSGGTDTQYF. For the CDR3, the DNA is TGTGCCAGCAGCCTCTCGACTAGCGGGGGCACAGATACGCAGTATTTT.

This chain connects TRBV19 to TRBJ2-1; D not resolved. The CDR3 runs to 14 residues. V lost 3 bases to trimming and J lost 2 bases, with 8 bases between them. Germline V lookup: CDR1 LNHDA, CDR2 SQIVND (reference sequence). The CDR3 loop is CASSMVAPYNEQFF. The CDR3 DNA reads as TGTGCCAGTAGTATGGTGGCTCCCTACAATGAGCAGTTCTTC.

The chain employs TRBV11-2 and TRBJ2-1; 8 nucleotides align to TRBD2. CDR3 length equals 15 residues. V trimming: 8 bases; J trimming: 8 bases; junction bases outside the gene matches: 14. From germline, CDR1 is SGHAT and CDR2 FQNNGV. The CDR3, as DNA: TGTGCCAGCGGGATAGGGACTAGATATTTGGATGAGCAGTTCTTC. It is translated as CASGIGTRYLDEQFF. Supplemented by reference TRBV11-2 and TRBJ2-1, the full variable domain reads EAGVAQSPRYKIIEKRQSVAFWCNPISGHATLYWYQQILGQGPKLLIQFQNNGVVDDSQLPKDRFSAERLKGVDSTLKIQPAKLEDSAVYLCASGIGTRYLDEQFFGPGTRLTVL.

This chain uses TRBV10-1 with TRBJ2-2; 7 bases align to TRBD2. The germline CDR1 and CDR2 sequences are WNHNN and SYGVQD (reference sequence). CDR3 length: 16 amino acids. After removal of 6 bases from V and 5 bases from J, the junction contained 12 bases not matched to a gene. The CDR3 bases are TGCGCCAGCAGGGAAAGACTAGCCGGAGGGACCGGGGAGCTGTTTTTT. Translating it yields CASRERLAGGTGELFF.

The chain uses TRBV5-1 and TRBJ1-6; D is ambiguous. Germline V CDR1 and CDR2: SGHRS, YFSETQ. This CDR3 region has 16 residues. The germline V and J ends were trimmed by 2 bases and 3 bases, with 12 bases remaining between them. The CDR3: CASSFTPGDYNSPLHF. The CDR3 DNA sequence: TGCGCCAGCAGCTTTACTCCGGGTGACTATAATTCACCCCTCCACTTT.